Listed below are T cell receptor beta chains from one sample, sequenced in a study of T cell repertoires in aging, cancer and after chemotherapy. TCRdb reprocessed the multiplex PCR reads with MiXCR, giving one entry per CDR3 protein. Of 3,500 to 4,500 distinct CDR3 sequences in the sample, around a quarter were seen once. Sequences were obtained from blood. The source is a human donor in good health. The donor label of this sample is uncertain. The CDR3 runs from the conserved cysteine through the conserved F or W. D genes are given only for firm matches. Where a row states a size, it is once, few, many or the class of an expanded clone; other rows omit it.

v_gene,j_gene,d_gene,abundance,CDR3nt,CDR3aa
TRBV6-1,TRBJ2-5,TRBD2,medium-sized,TGTGCCAGCAGCCTATGGGGGCTAGCGGGGGCTACTAATCAAGAGACCCAGTACTTC,CASSLWGLAGATNQETQYF
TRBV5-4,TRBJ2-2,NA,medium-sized,TGTGCCAGCAGCTTAGGGACGAACACCGGGGAGCTGTTTTTT,CASSLGTNTGELFF
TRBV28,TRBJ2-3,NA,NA,TGTGCCAGCAGTTTAGGTCAGGCAGTGGATACGCAGTATTTT,CASSLGQAVDTQYF
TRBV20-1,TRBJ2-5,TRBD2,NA,TGCAGTGCTAGGGGACTAGCGAGCCAAGAGACCCAGTACTTC,CSARGLASQETQYF
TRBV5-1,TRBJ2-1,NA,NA,TGCGCCAGCAGCGTAGTGGGGGGGCGGGAGAAGTTCAATGAGCAGTTCTTC,CASSVVGGREKFNEQFF
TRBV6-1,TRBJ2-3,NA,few,TGTGCCAGCAGTGAAGCGGTGCTTCTCACAGATACGCAGTATTTT,CASSEAVLLTDTQYF
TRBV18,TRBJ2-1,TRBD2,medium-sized,TGTGCCAGCTCACCTTCACTAGCGGGAGCCCCCGAGCAGTTCTTC,CASSPSLAGAPEQFF
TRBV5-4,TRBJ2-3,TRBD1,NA,TGTGCCAGCAGCTTTAAAAGGACAGGGGGCACAGATACGCAGTATTTT,CASSFKRTGGTDTQYF
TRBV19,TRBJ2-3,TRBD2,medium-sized,TGTGCCAGTATCTACGACCACTCAGCCGGGGGGGCCTTGGGGACGCAGTATTTT,CASIYDHSAGGALGTQYF
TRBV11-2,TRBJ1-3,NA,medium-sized,TGTGCCAGCAGCTCCGTACCGGCGCCTGGAAACACCATATATTTT,CASSSVPAPGNTIYF
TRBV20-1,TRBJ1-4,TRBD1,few,TGCAGTGCTACTCAGGGGGCTCATGAAAAACTGTTTTTT,CSATQGAHEKLFF
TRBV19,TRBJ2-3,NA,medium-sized,TGTGCCAGTAGTATTACGGCCCGCACAGATACGCAGTATTTT,CASSITARTDTQYF
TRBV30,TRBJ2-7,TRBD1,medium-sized,TGTGCCTGGGGGAGACAGGGGGAGCAGTACTTC,CAWGRQGEQYF
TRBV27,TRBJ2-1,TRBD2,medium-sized,TGTGCCAGCAGTCTAGAAGAGACTAGCGGGATCTATGAGCAGTTCTTC,CASSLEETSGIYEQFF
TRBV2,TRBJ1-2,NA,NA,TGTGCCAGCAGTGAAGAAGGGGGGGCAAACTATGGCTACACCTTC,CASSEEGGANYGYTF
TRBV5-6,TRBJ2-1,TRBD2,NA,TGCGCCAGCAGCCCTGGGACTAGCGGATTATACAATGAGCAGTTCTTC,CASSPGTSGLYNEQFF
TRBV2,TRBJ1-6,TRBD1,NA,TGTGCCAGCAGGGGACAGGGAGTTAATTCACCCCTCCACTTT,CASRGQGVNSPLHF
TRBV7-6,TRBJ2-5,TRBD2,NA,TGTGCCAGCAGCCCCTCTACTAGCGGGAGGTCCCAGTACTTC,CASSPSTSGRSQYF
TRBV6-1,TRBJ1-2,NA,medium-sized,TGTGCCAGCAATAAAGGTATCGACGATGGCTACACCTTC,CASNKGIDDGYTF
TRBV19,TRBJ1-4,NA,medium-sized,TGTGCCAGTAGTATTATGCGAATGGAAAAACTGTTTTTT,CASSIMRMEKLFF
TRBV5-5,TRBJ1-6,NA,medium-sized,TGTGCCAGCAGCTTGGCGACTCTCTTTAATTCACCCCTCCACTTT,CASSLATLFNSPLHF
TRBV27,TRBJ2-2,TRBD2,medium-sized,TGTGCCAGTAGAATGAGGGGAACTAGCGGGGGGGTAAACACCGGGGAGCTGTTTTTT,CASRMRGTSGGVNTGELFF
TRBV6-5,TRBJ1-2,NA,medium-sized,TGTGCCAGCAGAACACCAGGGGCGGTTGGCTACACCTTC,CASRTPGAVGYTF
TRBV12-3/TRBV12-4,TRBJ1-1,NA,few,TGTGCCAGCAGTTTAAAGGGTGACACTGAAGCTTTCTTT,CASSLKGDTEAFF
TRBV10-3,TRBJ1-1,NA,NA,TGTGCCATCAGTGAGTCGACATGGGACACCCAACGGGAAGCTTTCTTT,CAISESTWDTQREAFF
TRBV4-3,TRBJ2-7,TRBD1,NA,TGCGCCAGTAGCCAAGGAGCGACAGGGGTCAACGAGCAGTACTTC,CASSQGATGVNEQYF
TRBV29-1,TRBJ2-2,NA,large,TGCAGCGTTGAAGATGACAGGACACCCACCGGGGAGCTGTTTTTT,CSVEDDRTPTGELFF
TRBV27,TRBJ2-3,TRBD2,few,TGTGCCAGCAGTTTCGGCGGGGGGGCCTTCACAGATACGCAGTATTTT,CASSFGGGAFTDTQYF
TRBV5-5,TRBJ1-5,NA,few,TGTGCCAGCAGCTTGGGATATGGCCCTCTGCAGCCCCAGCATTTT,CASSLGYGPLQPQHF
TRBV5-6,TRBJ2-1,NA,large,TGTGCCAGCAGCTCGCTGATGAATGAGCAGTTCTTC,CASSSLMNEQFF
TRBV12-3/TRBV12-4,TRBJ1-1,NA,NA,TGTGCCAGCAGTTTAGTATTGACTGAAGCTTTCTTT,CASSLVLTEAFF
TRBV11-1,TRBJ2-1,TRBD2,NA,TGTGCCAGCAGCCGTGCTAGCGGGAGGGGGGATGAGCAGTTCTTC,CASSRASGRGDEQFF
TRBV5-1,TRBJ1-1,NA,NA,TGCGCCAGCAGCTTTGGGGACGGTAACACTGAAGCTTTCTTT,CASSFGDGNTEAFF
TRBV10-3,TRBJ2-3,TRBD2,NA,TGTGCCATCAGTGAATCTAGCGGGGGTAGTAGTAGCACAGATACGCAGTATTTT,CAISESSGGSSSTDTQYF
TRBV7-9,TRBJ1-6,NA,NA,TGTGCCAGCAGCTTAGCGCAGTCAGCAGGGGTTATCCACTTT,CASSLAQSAGVIHF
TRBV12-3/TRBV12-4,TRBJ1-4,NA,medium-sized,TGTGCCAGCAGTTTACGAGAAAAACTGTTTTTT,CASSLREKLFF
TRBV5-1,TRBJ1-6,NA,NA,TGTGCCAGCAGCGTAAGGCAGGGGAATTCACCCCTCCACTTT,CASSVRQGNSPLHF